These 17 T cell receptor beta chains originate from one sample sequenced in a study of regulatory T cells in long-lasting Graves disease. The time point: newly diagnosed GD, antithyroid drugs for less than 3 months. Scientists built the TCR library using RNA that was extracted from PBMCs. Arm-PCR with iRepertoire HTBI primers amplified the CDR3 regions for these TCR beta libraries. TCRdb redid the calling of the multiplex PCR reads with MiXCR, one entry per CDR3 protein. The repertoire holds roughly 380,000 distinct CDR3 sequences, with about a sixth as singletons. This sample was also put to use in a study of T cells in Graves' hyperthyroidism and ophthalmopathy.

Sample: peripheral blood mononuclear cells (PBMCs), taken at new diagnosis, from a patient treated with antithyroid drugs. The receptor source for this set is a man in his forties with Graves disease.

Points on this clonotype: It may be a read error: a sequence one base away is much more abundant. The chain joins TRBV28 to TRBJ2-7, with 7 nucleotides matching TRBD1. The CDR3 has 16 amino acids. Germline V gives CDR1 MDHEN, CDR2 SYDVKM. The J segment lost 7 bases and the V segment lost 5 bases, leaving 17 bases of the junction unmatched. The CDR3 sequence is CASSPWTGSSYNEQYF. The DNA of the CDR3 is TGTGCCAGCAGTCCCTGGACAGGCAGCTCCTACAATGAGCAGTACTTC.

In this sample, this clonotype turned up many times. V usage is TRBV10-3 and J usage is TRBJ1-6; D call uncertain. With 9 bases removed from V and 0 bases from J, the gap between germline ends came to 9 bases. CDR1 and CDR2 from the germline V gene are ENHRY and SYGVKD. The CDR3 sequence is 14 residues long. For the CDR3, the DNA is TGTGCCATAACCCGAAGCTCCTATAATTCACCCCTCCACTTT. Encoded protein: CAITRSSYNSPLHF.

The genes are TRBV10-3 and TRBJ1-6, with TRBD1 identical over 8 bases. The CDR3 is 15 amino acids. V lost 3 bases, J lost 7 bases, and 5 bases stayed unmatched. The V gene's germline CDR1 is ENHRY and CDR2 SYGVKD. The CDR3 coding sequence is TGTGCCATCAGTGACCTTGACAGGGGAAATTCACCCCTCCACTTT. As protein: CAISDLDRGNSPLHF.

This clonotype was detected many times. The rearrangement uses TRBV5-1 and TRBJ2-1; the match to TRBD1 covers 10 bases. Germline assignment: CDR1 SGHRS and CDR2 YFSETQ. The CDR3 length is 13 residues. J gave up 7 bases and V 4 bases, and 2 bases lay outside the gene matches. CDR3 in amino acids: CASSTDRGNEQFF. In DNA, the CDR3 is TGCGCCAGCAGCACGGACAGGGGGAATGAGCAGTTCTTC. Full variable domain (rest looked up from reference TRBV5-1 and TRBJ2-1): KAGVTQTPRYLIKTRGQQVTLSCSPISGHRSVSWYQQTPGQGLQFLFEYFSETQRNKGNFPGRFSGRQFSNSRSEMNVSTLELGDSALYLCASSTDRGNEQFFGPGTRLTVL.

This clonotype was recorded a few times. This chain uses TRBV7-6 with TRBJ1-4; D unclear. Germline lookup yields CDR1 SGHVS and CDR2 FNYEAQ. This CDR3 has 16 amino acids. V lost 4 bases and J 5 bases, leaving 17 bases between the germline ends. The CDR3 nucleotides read TGTGCCAGCAGCTCACGGTACCGAACCAAAAATGAAAAACTGTTTTTT. It translates to CASSSRYRTKNEKLFF.

The sample holds many counts of this clonotype. The gene calls are TRBV10-3 and TRBJ2-7; TRBD1 agrees at 11 bases. The CDR3 totals 15 residues. V was pared by 5 bases and J by 5 bases, with 8 bases of the junction left unmatched. Per the germline V gene, CDR1 is ENHRY and CDR2 is SYGVKD. As DNA, the CDR3 is TGTGCCATCAGTCCTCCCGGGACAGGGGGGCACGAGCAGTACTTC. It specifies CAISPPGTGGHEQYF.

This clonotype was counted at least ten times. The CDR3 sequence: CASSMGGRQLQYF. The CDR3 DNA reads TGCGCCAGCAGCATGGGGGGGAGACAGCTGCAGTATTTT. The chain recombines TRBV5-1 with TRBJ2-3; 7 nucleotides agree with TRBD2. This CDR3 is 13 amino acids long. Germline V gives CDR1 SGHRS, CDR2 YFSETQ. The J segment lost 11 bases and the V segment lost 4 bases, leaving 10 bases of the junction unmatched.

In its sample, this clonotype was seen many times. V and J are TRBV12-3 or TRBV12-4 and TRBJ2-4; D not resolved. The CDR3 spans 19 residues. V was pared by 5 bases and J by 0 bases, with 23 bases between. This CDR3 is CASSQYPLDGSLAKNIQYF. The CDR3 nucleotides are TGTGCCAGCAGTCAATACCCCCTGGACGGTTCCTTAGCCAAAAACATTCAGTACTTC.

This clonotype was counted many times. The chain combines TRBV19 with TRBJ2-1; possibly TRBD2 for D (5 bases). In germline, CDR1 is LNHDA, CDR2 SQIVND (reference sequence). CDR3 length: 13 residues. V dropped 2 bases and J dropped 6 bases, with 8 bases sitting between them. The CDR3 region is CASSISRGNEQFF. The CDR3 nucleotides read TGTGCCAGTAGTATATCACGGGGCAATGAGCAGTTCTTC.

This clonotype was detected many times. The rearrangement links TRBV7-8 to TRBJ2-7; D is possibly TRBD2 (5 bases). Germline V gives CDR1 SGHVS, CDR2 FQNEAQ. The CDR3 runs to 12 residues. Trimming cost V 2 bases and J 6 bases, with 8 bases left between them. The CDR3 nucleotides are TGTGCCAGCAGCTTAACTAGGATCGAGCAGTACTTC. It translates to CASSLTRIEQYF.

This clonotype was observed many times. This chain connects TRBV5-1 to TRBJ2-1; 10 positions agree with TRBD1. This CDR3 comprises 13 residues. V lost 3 bases and J lost 9; bases outside the gene matches: 3. Per the germline V gene, CDR1 is SGHRS and CDR2 is YFSETQ. The DNA of the CDR3 is TGCGCCAGCAGCTCTGGACAGGGGGGTGAGCAGTTCTTC. Translating it yields CASSSGQGGEQFF.

This clonotype was observed a handful of times. V usage is TRBV5-5 and J usage is TRBJ2-1; D is ambiguous. Germline V CDR1 and CDR2: SGHKS, YYEKEE (reference sequence). V was shortened by 0 bases and J by 8 bases, with 3 bases between the two germline ends. The CDR3 sequence is 11 residues long. The CDR3: CASSLDYEQFF. CDR3 sequence (DNA): TGTGCCAGCAGCTTGGATTATGAGCAGTTCTTC.

V usage is TRBV6-1 and J usage is TRBJ1-2; no reliable D call. V was shortened by 5 bases and J by 2 bases, with 6 bases between the two germline ends. The CDR3 length is 12 residues. CDR1 MNHNS and CDR2 SASEGT come from the germline V gene. The CDR3 DNA follows: TGTGCCAGCAGTAATAAGAACTATGGCTACACCTTC. This translates into CASSNKNYGYTF.

This clonotype has at least ten counts. This chain connects TRBV2 to TRBJ1-5; 10 positions match TRBD1. Per the germline V gene, CDR1 is SNHLY and CDR2 is FYNNEI. The ends lost 9 bases at V and 3 bases at J; junction bases unmatched: 5. CDR3 length: 14 amino acids. In nucleotides, the CDR3 is TGTGCCAGTGACAGGGGGCGGTTCAATCAGCCCCAGCATTTT. Amino acid sequence: CASDRGRFNQPQHF.

The chain's CDR3 is CAYDQGFEKLFF. The CDR3 DNA sequence: TGTGCCTATGACCAGGGTTTTGAAAAACTGTTTTTT. This chain uses TRBV30 with TRBJ1-4, with a weak D call TRBD1 (5 bases). The length of the CDR3 is 12 residues. V lost 7 bases to trimming and J lost 7 bases, with 13 bases between them. The germline V gene encodes CDR1 GTSNPN and CDR2 SVGIG (reference sequence). Variable domain in full (rest from reference TRBV30 and TRBJ1-4): SQTIHQWPATLVQPVGSPLSLECTVEGTSNPNLYWYRQAAGRGLQLLFYSVGIGQISSEVPQNLSASRPQDRQFILSSKKLLLSDSGFYLCAYDQGFEKLFFGSGTQLSVL.

This clonotype was seen ten or more times. V usage is TRBV4-2 and J usage is TRBJ2-1; 7 bases are a match to TRBD1. CDR1 LGHNA and CDR2 YNFKEQ come from the germline V gene. With V trimmed by 4 bases and J by 4 bases, 7 bases remained unmatched. CDR3 length equals 15 residues. This CDR3 is CASSPNGDRYNEQFF. Written as DNA, the CDR3 is TGTGCCAGCAGCCCCAATGGGGACAGATACAATGAGCAGTTCTTC.

About this clonotype itself: A much more abundant neighbour one base away suggests this may be a read error. This chain connects TRBV5-6 to TRBJ2-5, with TRBD1 matching over 7 bases. Germline V gene sequence: CDR1 SGHDT, CDR2 YYEEEE. CDR3 length: 15 amino acids. V lost 4 bases and J lost 2; bases outside the gene matches: 8. The CDR3 DNA is TGTGCCAGCAGCCAGAGAGGGGGCTGGCAAGAGACCCAGTACTTC. This encodes CASSQRGGWQETQYF.